The table lists the clone carrying this T cell receptor beta chain with many counts. The data stem from a study of T cells after yellow fever vaccination. Whole-study findings and limits: The study noted that FACS-sorted repertoires could contain abundant clonotypes contaminating from the bulk population. Most primary-vaccination clones recurred post-booster (approximately 96% CD4, 85% to 90% CD8).

Template switching with 5'RACE generated the TCR cDNA and added a universal primer site and UMIs. One entry per CDR3 protein results from TCRdb running MiXCR on the 5' RACE reads. The data show nearly 45,000 distinct CDR3 sequences, 6.8% seen once. The length of the CDR3 is 15 residues. The germline gives CDR1 DFQATT, CDR2 SNEGSKA (reference sequence). V lost 6 bases, J lost 2 bases, and 9 bases stayed unmatched. The chain has TRBV20-1 and TRBJ2-3, with TRBD2 matching over 9 bases. The clonotype was recovered from a man younger than 45 who received the YFV17D yellow fever vaccine. The specimen was CD8+ T cells not binding an NS4B(214-222) dextramer, sorted from PBMCs, collected 45 days after the yellow fever booster vaccination. The CDR3 spells CSAREGGAHTDTQYF. CDR3 DNA sequence: TGCAGTGCGCGGGAGGGAGGAGCACACACAGATACGCAGTATTTT.